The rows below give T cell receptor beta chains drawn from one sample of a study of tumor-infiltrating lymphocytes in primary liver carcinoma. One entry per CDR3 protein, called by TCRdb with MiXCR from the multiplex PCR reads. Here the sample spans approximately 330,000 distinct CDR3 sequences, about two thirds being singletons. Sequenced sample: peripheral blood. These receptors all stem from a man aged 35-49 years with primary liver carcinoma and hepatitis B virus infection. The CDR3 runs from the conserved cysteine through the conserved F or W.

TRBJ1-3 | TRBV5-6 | CGSSSLSTSGNTIYF
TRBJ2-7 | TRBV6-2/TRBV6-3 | CASSGDFDRGLWEQYF
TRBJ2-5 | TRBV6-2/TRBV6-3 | CAASYSRVPGETQYF
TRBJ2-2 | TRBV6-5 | CASSTGHFRTGELFF
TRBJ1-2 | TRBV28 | CASSLPGTHGYTF
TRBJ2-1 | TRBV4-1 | CACSQDPLEGGVNEQFF
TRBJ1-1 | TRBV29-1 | CSAGTVNTEAFF
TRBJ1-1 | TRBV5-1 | CASSWGGLGTEAFF
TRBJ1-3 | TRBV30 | CAWRGGLSGNTIYF
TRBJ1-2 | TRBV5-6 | CASSYPLDRENYGYTF
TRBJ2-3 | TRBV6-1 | CASGSAGDTQYF
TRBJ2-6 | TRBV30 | CAWSVSGLGGSGANVLSF
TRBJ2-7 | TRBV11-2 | CVSSPPLTVNYEQYF
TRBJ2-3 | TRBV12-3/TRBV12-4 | CATKRWPSGTDMQYF
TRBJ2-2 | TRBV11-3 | CASSFEDTGELFF
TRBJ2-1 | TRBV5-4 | CASSLEARAYTYNEQFF
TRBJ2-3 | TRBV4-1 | CASSQVPEANSPDTRYF
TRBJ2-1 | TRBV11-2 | CASSLDRIEMGFF
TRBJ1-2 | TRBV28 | CASRGTVYGYTF
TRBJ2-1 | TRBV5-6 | CASSLLVLGYNEQFF
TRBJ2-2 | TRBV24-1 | CATSSGTNTGELFF
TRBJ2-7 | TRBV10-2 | CASTPVEGMRFEQYF
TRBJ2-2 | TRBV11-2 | CASSLAGVDGELFF
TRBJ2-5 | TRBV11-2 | CASNTHPQGAYQETQYF
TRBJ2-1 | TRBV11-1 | CASSFAGGGNGQFF
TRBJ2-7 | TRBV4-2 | CASNQVFGTSGTYEKYF
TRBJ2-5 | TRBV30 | CAFAGRDAGTQYF
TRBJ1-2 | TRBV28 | CASTIQRNYGYTF
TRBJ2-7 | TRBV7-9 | CASSQGYDSQYF
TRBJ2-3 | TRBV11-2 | CASEGVSTDTQYF
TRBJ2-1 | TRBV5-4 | CASRKLAVMVTEQFF
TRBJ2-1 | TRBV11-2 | CPSSLGRVNEQFF
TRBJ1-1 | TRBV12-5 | CASGRGKAFF
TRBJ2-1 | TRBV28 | CASSLFASYYNEQFF
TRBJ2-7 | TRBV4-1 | CASSQEGRAQYEQYF
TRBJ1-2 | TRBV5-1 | CASSPGTVYGYTF
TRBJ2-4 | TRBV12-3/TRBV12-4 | CVSGGRSGTKNIQYF
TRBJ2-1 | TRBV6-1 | CASSQEGQGIQQFF
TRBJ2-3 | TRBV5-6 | CASSLGGPSTDTQYF
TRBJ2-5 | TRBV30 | CAWSLGLGETQYF
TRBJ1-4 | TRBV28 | CASSLPEINEKLFF
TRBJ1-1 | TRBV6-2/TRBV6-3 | CASSYSRGKTEAFF